This T cell receptor (beta chain) was sequenced for a study of cytomegalovirus exposure and HLA in healthy donors. Study summary: Previous work identified roughly 110 million unique TCR beta sequences from about 179 million T cells.

The germline CDR1 and CDR2 sequences are SGDLS and YYNGEE. Losses at the gene ends were 4 bases for V and 0 bases for J; bases not matched to a gene: 7. The CDR3 consists of 16 residues. PCR involved 60 Vbeta and 13 Jbeta primers. Assay used: immunoSEQ multiplex PCR; TCRdb lists only in-frame clones, some missing. The sample has under 200,000 clones, roughly four fifths seen once; the top ten hold roughly 1.9%. Sample: PBMCs. The clonotype was recovered from a woman in her thirties in good health and CMV-seropositive. The chain joins TRBV9 to TRBJ2-3; 8 nucleotides agree with TRBD2. The CDR3 sequence is CASSFGTSRSTDTQYF. The CDR3 DNA reads TGTGCCAGCAGCTTTGGGACTAGTCGGAGCACAGATACGCAGTATTTT.